This paragraph covers one T cell receptor beta chain sequence. The data originate from a study of blood T cell repertoires in COVID-19. V shed 3 bases and J 8 bases; nucleotides not matched to a gene: 12. Germline values: CDR1 MNHNS, CDR2 SASEGT. The CDR3 extends over 15 amino acids. Authors' processing steps: The authors estimated nucleated cell counts from reference gene primer amplification. Measured with immunoSEQ multiplex PCR; TCRdb has only the in-frame clones, and not every one. V and J calls and clone size come straight from that table; D and trimming were deduced from the DNA. The sample yields a few hundred thousand clones, 80% to 85% seen once.

The specimen was peripheral blood. The TCR was taken from a woman aged 18-30 years with acute or convalescent COVID-19. The chain employs TRBV6-1 and TRBJ1-2; the match to TRBD1 covers 7 bases. The CDR3 DNA is TGTGCCAGCAGTGAGGGACAGTTTAGACCCTGGGGCTACACCTTC. Translation: CASSEGQFRPWGYTF.